Many counts were recorded for the clone carrying this T cell receptor (beta chain). Its antigen remains unknown. The data were obtained in a study of identical twins. One entry per CDR3 protein results from TCRdb running MiXCR on the 5' RACE reads. This sample carries roughly 720,000 distinct CDR3 sequences, around a sixth of them seen once, and the ten largest clones take less than 15%. Findings of the study overall: Its conclusions, products of cross-sectional statistical analysis, did not come from following the same donors.

Deletions cut 3 bases from V and 3 bases from J, with 11 bases between. CDR3 length equals 14 residues. These same data were also listed under a study on T cells expressing NK-cell markers.

The receptor was isolated from a woman between 18 and 29 years old in good health. The chain uses TRBV12-3 or TRBV12-4 and TRBJ1-2; D is perhaps TRBD1 (5 bases). Sequencing was done on a sample of PBMCs. The CDR3 region is CASSFRGVDYGYTF. CDR3 DNA sequence: TGTGCCAGCAGTTTTCGGGGCGTAGACTATGGCTACACCTTC.